This T cell receptor (beta chain) comes out of a study of cytomegalovirus exposure and HLA in healthy donors. This clone was recorded once. Antigen: not known. The sample holds other DNA sequences that translate to the same CDR3. The germline V gene has CDR1 MDHEN and CDR2 SYDVKM. With 9 bases clipped from V and 4 bases from J, the junction kept 6 bases outside the gene matches. The CDR3 runs 13 residues. 13 Jbeta primers and 60 Vbeta primers were used for the PCR. Some clones are missing from TCRdb's copy, which holds only in-frame ones; the method was immunoSEQ multiplex PCR. The sample yields around 190,000 clones, roughly 82% seen once. Whole-study results and caveats: Other equally common chains were less clonally expanded than HLA-associated TCR beta chains, a later analysis showed. With high specificity and sensitivity, the classifier reportedly diagnosed cytomegalovirus status.

This sequence was found in a girl aged 2 to 9 in good health and CMV-seropositive. V usage is TRBV28 and J usage is TRBJ2-7, with 10 bases that match TRBD1. Sequenced material: PBMCs. The CDR3 DNA reads as TGTGCCAGTACTGACAGGGGGCCGTACGAGCAGTACTTC. Protein product: CASTDRGPYEQYF. The complete variable domain, with remaining parts taken from reference TRBV28 and TRBJ2-7, reads DVKVTQSSRYLVKRTGEKVFLECVQDMDHENMFWYRQDPGLGLRLIYFSYDVKMKEKGDIPEGYSVSREKKERFSLILESASTNQTSMYLCASTDRGPYEQYFGPGTRLTVT.